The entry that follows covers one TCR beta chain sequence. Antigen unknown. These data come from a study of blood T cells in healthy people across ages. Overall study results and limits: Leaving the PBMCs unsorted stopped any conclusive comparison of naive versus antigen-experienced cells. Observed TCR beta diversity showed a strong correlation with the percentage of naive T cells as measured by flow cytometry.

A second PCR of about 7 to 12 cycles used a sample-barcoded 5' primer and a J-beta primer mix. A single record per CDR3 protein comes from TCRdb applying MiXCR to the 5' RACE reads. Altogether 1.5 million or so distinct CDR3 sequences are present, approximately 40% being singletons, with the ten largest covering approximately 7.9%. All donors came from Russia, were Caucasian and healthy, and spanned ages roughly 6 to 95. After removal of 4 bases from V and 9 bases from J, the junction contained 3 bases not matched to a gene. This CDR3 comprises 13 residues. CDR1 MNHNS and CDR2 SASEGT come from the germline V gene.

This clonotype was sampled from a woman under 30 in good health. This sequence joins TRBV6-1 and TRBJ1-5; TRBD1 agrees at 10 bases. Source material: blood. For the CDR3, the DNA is TGTGCCAGCAGTGGGGACAGGGGATCGCCCCAGCATTTT. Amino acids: CASSGDRGSPQHF.